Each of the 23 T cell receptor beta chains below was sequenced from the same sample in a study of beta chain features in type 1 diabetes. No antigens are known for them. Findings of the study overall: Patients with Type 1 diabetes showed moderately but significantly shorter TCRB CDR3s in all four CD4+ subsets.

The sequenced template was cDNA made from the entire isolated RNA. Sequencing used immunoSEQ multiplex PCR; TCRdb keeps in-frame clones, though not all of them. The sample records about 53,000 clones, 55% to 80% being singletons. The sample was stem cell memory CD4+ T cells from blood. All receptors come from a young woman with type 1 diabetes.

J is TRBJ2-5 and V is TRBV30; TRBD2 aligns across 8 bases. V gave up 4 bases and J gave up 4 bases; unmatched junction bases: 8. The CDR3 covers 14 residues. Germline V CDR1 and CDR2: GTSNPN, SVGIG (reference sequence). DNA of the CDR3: TGTGCCTGGACAAGCGGGAGAGGGCTAGAGACCCAGTACTTC. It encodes CAWTSGRGLETQYF.

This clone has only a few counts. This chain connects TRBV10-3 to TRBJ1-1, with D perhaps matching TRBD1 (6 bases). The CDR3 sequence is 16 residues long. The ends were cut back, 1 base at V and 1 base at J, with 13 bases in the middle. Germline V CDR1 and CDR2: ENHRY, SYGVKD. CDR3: CAISEYRVGTNTEAFF. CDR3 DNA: TGTGCCATCAGTGAGTACAGGGTGGGGACGAACACTGAAGCTTTCTTT.

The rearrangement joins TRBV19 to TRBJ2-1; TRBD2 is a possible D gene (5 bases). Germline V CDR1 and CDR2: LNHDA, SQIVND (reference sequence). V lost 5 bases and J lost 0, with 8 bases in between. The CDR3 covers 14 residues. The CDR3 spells CASSRGSSYNEQFF. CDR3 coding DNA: TGTGCCAGTAGTCGAGGGAGCTCCTACAATGAGCAGTTCTTC.

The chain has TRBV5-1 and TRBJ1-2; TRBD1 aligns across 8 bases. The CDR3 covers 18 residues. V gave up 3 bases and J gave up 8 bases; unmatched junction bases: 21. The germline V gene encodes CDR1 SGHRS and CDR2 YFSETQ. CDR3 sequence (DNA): TGCGCCAGCAGCTCTGAATTGGACAGGGCGTTCGGCGTCTGGGGCTACACCTTC. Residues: CASSSELDRAFGVWGYTF.

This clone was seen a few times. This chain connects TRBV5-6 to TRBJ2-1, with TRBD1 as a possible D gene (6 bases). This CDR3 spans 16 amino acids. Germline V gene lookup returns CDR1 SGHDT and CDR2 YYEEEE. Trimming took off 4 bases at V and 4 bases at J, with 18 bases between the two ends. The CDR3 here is CASSPTGKSGYNEQFF. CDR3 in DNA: TGTGCCAGCAGCCCAACAGGGAAGTCGGGTTACAATGAGCAGTTCTTC.

The CDR3 reads CASSLLSNEKLFF. The CDR3 bases are TGTGCCAGCAGCTTACTCTCTAATGAAAAACTGTTTTTT. The rearrangement links TRBV7-9 to TRBJ1-4; no definite D call. V lost 2 bases and J lost 3, with 4 bases in between. This CDR3 is built from 13 residues. Looked up from germline, CDR1 is SEHNR and CDR2 is FQNEAQ (reference sequence).

CDR3 DNA: TGTGCCAGCAGTGATCCTGGACTAGGGAATAATGAGCAGTTCTTC. Protein product: CASSDPGLGNNEQFF. This chain uses TRBV25-1 with TRBJ2-1, with 7 bases that match TRBD2. The V gene end was trimmed by 3 bases and the J gene end by 7 bases; junction bases not matched to a gene: 9. Per the germline V gene, CDR1 is MGHDK and CDR2 is SYGVNS. This CDR3 has 15 residues.

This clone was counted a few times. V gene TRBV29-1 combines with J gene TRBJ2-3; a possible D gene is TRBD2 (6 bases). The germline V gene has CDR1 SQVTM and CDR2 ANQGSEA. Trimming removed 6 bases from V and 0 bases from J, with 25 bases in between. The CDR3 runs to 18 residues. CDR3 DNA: TGCAGCGTCGATTGGGCTAGCGACGCTTCGTCTAGCACAGATACGCAGTATTTT. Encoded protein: CSVDWASDASSSTDTQYF.

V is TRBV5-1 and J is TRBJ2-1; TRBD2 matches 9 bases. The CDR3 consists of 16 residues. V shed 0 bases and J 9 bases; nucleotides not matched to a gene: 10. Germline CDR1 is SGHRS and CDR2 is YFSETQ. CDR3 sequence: CASSLGLAGAEGEQFF. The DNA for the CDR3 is TGCGCCAGCAGCTTGGGATTAGCGGGAGCGGAGGGTGAGCAGTTCTTC. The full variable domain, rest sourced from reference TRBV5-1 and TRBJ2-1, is KAGVTQTPRYLIKTRGQQVTLSCSPISGHRSVSWYQQTPGQGLQFLFEYFSETQRNKGNFPGRFSGRQFSNSRSEMNVSTLELGDSALYLCASSLGLAGAEGEQFFGPGTRLTVL.

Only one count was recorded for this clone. Here the CDR3 reads CASSWIRDRATEAFF. The DNA for the CDR3 is TGTGCCAGCAGCTGGATCCGGGACAGGGCCACTGAAGCTTTCTTT. This chain uses TRBV7-9 with TRBJ1-1, with TRBD1 matching 9 bases. The J segment lost 4 bases and the V segment lost 4 bases, leaving 7 bases of the junction unmatched. The CDR3 has 15 amino acids. The germline V gene encodes CDR1 SEHNR and CDR2 FQNEAQ (reference sequence).

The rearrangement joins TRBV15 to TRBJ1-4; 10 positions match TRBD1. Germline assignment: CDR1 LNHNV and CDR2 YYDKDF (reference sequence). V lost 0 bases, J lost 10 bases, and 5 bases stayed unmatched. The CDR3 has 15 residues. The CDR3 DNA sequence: TGTGCCACCAGCAGAGACGGGACAGGGGATAGAAAACTGTTTTTT. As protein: CATSRDGTGDRKLFF.

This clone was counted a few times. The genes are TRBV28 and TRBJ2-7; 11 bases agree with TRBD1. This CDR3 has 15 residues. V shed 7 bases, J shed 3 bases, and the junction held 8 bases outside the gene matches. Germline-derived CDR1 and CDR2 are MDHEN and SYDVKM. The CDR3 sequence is CASTFPDRGHYEQYF. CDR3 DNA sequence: TGTGCCAGCACGTTCCCGGACAGGGGGCACTACGAGCAGTACTTC.

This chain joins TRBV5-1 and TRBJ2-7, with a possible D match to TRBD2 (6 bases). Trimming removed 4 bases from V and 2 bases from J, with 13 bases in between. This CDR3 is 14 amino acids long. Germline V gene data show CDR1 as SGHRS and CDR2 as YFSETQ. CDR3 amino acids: CASSGGTDAYEQYF. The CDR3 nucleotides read TGCGCCAGCAGCGGGGGGACGGACGCCTACGAGCAGTACTTC.

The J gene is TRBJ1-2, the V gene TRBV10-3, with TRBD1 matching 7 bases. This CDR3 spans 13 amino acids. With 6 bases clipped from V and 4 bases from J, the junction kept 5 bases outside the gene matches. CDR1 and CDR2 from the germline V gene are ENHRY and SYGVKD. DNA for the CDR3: TGTGCCATCAGAGCTACAGGGGCCTATGGCTACACCTTC. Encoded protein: CAIRATGAYGYTF.

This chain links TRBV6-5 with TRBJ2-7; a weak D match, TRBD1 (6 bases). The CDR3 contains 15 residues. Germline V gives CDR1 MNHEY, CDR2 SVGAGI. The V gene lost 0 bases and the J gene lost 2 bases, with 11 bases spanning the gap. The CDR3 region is CASSYSTGSTYEQYF. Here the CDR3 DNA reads TGTGCCAGCAGTTACTCGACAGGATCCACCTACGAGCAGTACTTC.

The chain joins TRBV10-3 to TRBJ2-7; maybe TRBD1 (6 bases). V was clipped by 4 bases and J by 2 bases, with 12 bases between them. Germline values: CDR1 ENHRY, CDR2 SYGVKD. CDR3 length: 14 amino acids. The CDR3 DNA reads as TGTGCCATCAGTGGCAGGACAGCGGCCTACGAGCAGTACTTC. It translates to CAISGRTAAYEQYF.

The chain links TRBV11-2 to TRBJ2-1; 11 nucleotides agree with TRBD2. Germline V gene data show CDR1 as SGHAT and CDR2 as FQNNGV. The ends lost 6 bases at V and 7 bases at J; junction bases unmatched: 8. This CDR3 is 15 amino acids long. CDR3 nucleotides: TGTGCCAGCAGGGCCACTAGCGGGAGAGGGAATGAGCAGTTCTTC. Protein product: CASRATSGRGNEQFF. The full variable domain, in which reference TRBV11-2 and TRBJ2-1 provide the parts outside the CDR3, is EAGVAQSPRYKIIEKRQSVAFWCNPISGHATLYWYQQILGQGPKLLIQFQNNGVVDDSQLPKDRFSAERLKGVDSTLKIQPAKLEDSAVYLCASRATSGRGNEQFFGPGTRLTVL.

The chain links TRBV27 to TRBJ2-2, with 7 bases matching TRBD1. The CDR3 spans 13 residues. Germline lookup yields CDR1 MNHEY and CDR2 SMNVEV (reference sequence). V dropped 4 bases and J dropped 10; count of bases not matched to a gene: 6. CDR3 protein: CASSSMGQLELFF. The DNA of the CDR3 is TGTGCCAGCAGTTCCATGGGACAGCTGGAGCTGTTTTTT.

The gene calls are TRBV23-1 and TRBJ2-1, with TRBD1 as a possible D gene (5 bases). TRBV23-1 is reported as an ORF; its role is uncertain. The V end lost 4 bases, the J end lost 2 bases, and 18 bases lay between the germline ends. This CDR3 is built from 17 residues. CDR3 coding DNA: TGCGCCAGCAGTCTCAAGGGGTGGACCCCGCCCTACAATGAGCAGTTCTTC. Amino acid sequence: CASSLKGWTPPYNEQFF.

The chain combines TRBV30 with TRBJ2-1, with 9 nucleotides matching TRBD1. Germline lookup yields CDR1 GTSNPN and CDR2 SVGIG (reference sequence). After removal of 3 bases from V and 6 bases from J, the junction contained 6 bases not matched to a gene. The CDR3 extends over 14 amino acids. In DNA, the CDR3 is TGTGCCTGGAGCCGGGACAGGGTTTTCAATGAGCAGTTCTTC. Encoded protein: CAWSRDRVFNEQFF. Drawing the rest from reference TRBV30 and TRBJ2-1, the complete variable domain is SQTIHQWPATLVQPVGSPLSLECTVEGTSNPNLYWYRQAAGRGLQLLFYSVGIGQISSEVPQNLSASRPQDRQFILSSKKLLLSDSGFYLCAWSRDRVFNEQFFGPGTRLTVL.

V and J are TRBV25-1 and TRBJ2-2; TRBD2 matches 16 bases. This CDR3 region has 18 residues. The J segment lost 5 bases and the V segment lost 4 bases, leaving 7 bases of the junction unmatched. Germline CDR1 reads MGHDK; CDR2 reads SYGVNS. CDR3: CASSALGLAGGGTGELFF. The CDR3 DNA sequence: TGTGCCAGCAGTGCCCTGGGACTAGCGGGGGGGGGAACCGGGGAGCTGTTTTTT. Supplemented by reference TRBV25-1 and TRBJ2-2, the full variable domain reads EADIYQTPRYLVIGTGKKITLECSQTMGHDKMYWYQQDPGMELHLIHYSYGVNSTEKGDLSSESTVSRIRTEHFPLTLESARPSHTSQYLCASSALGLAGGGTGELFFGEGSRLTVL.

DNA for the CDR3: TGCGCCAGCAGCTTGAGTATTCGGGAGGGCCTTGGCAATGAGCAGTTCTTC. Translating it yields CASSLSIREGLGNEQFF. The V and J genes are TRBV5-1 and TRBJ2-1; 8 nucleotides match TRBD2. The CDR3 has 17 amino acids. The V and J ends lost 1 base and 6 bases, in that order; junction bases with no gene match: 12. Germline V CDR1 and CDR2: SGHRS, YFSETQ.

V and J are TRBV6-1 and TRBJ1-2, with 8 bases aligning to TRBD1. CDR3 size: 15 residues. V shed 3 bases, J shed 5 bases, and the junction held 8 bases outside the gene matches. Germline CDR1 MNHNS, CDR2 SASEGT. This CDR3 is CASSDAWTGTYGYTF. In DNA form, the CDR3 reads TGTGCCAGCAGTGACGCCTGGACAGGGACGTATGGCTACACCTTC.